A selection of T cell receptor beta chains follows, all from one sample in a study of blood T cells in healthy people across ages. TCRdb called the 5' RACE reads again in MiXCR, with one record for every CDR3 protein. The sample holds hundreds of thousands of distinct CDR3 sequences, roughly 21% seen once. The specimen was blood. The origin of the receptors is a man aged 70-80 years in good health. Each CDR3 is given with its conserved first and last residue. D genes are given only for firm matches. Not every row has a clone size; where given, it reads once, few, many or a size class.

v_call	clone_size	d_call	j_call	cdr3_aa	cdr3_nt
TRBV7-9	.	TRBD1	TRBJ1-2	CASSPWTGGNYGYTF	TGTGCCAGCAGCCCATGGACAGGGGGCAACTATGGCTACACCTTC
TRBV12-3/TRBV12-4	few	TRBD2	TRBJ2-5	CASSPVQLAVETQYF	TGTGCCAGCTCCCCTGTTCAACTAGCGGTAGAGACCCAGTACTTC
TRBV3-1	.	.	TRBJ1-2	CASSQGRSNYGYTF	TGTGCCAGCAGCCAGGGACGGTCTAACTATGGCTACACCTTC
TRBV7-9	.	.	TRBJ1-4	CASSTYQGATNEKLFF	TGTGCCAGCAGCACCTACCAAGGGGCTACTAATGAAAAACTGTTTTTT
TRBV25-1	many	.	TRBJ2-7	CASSGYRAGSYEQYF	TGTGCCAGCAGTGGATACAGGGCTGGGTCCTACGAGCAGTACTTC
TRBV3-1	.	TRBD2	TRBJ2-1	CASSQDLGLATSYNEQLF	TGTGCCAGCAGCCAAGATCTGGGACTAGCGACCTCCTACAATGAGCAGCTCTTC
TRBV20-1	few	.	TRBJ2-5	CSALVAQETQYF	TGCAGTGCTTTAGTAGCTCAAGAGACCCAGTACTTC
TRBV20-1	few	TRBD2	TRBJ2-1	CSARERRTSGAFSYNEQFF	TGCAGTGCTAGAGAAAGGCGGACTAGCGGGGCCTTCTCCTACAATGAGCAGTTCTTC
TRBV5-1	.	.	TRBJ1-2	CASSFEGKWDYGYTF	TGCGCCAGCAGCTTTGAAGGGAAGTGGGACTATGGCTACACCTTC
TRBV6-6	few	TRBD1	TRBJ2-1	CASSFGQGRGNNEQFF	TGTGCCAGCAGTTTCGGACAGGGACGGGGTAACAATGAGCAGTTCTTC
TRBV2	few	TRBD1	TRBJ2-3	CASNDRGSTDTQYF	TGTGCCAGCAACGACAGGGGAAGCACAGATACGCAGTATTTT
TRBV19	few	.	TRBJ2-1	CASTITGSSYNEQFF	TGTGCCAGTACCATCACTGGGAGCTCCTACAATGAGCAGTTCTTC
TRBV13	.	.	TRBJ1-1	CASSLSPGGAFF	TGTGCCAGCAGCTTATCCCCCGGGGGAGCTTTCTTT
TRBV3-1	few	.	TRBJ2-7	CASSQVPATGRSYEQYF	TGTGCCAGCAGCCAAGTTCCGGCTACAGGGAGGTCCTACGAGCAGTACTTC
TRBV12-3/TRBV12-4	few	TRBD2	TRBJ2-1	CASSLWASGSHNEQFF	TGTGCCAGCAGTTTATGGGCTAGCGGGAGCCACAATGAGCAGTTCTTC
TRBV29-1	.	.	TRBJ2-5	CSVVLIGQQETQYF	TGCAGCGTTGTGTTGATTGGGCAGCAAGAGACCCAGTACTTC
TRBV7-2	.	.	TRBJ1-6	CASSLDRLPLHF	TGTGCCAGCAGCTTAGACAGATTACCCCTCCACTTT
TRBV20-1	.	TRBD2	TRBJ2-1	CSAKPSSGRFNEQFF	TGCAGTGCCAAGCCAAGTAGCGGGAGGTTTAATGAGCAGTTCTTC
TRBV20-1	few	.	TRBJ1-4	CSARDGMGDEKLFF	TGCAGTGCTAGAGATGGGATGGGGGATGAAAAACTGTTTTTT
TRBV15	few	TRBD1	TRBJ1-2	CATSRPGQGIYGYTF	TGTGCCACCAGTCGTCCGGGACAGGGAATCTATGGCTACACCTTC
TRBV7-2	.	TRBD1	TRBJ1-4	CASSQDRGREKLFF	TGTGCCAGCAGCCAAGACAGGGGGCGTGAAAAACTGTTTTTT
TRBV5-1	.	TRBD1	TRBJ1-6	CASSPTGQGEVSPLHF	TGCGCCAGCAGCCCGACGGGACAGGGCGAAGTTTCACCCCTCCACTTT
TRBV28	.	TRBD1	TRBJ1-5	CASITDREDQPQHF	TGTGCCAGCATCACAGACAGGGAGGATCAGCCCCAGCATTTT
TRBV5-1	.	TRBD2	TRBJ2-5	CASSLEIGRPAQYF	TGCGCCAGCAGCTTGGAAATCGGGAGGCCCGCCCAGTACTTC
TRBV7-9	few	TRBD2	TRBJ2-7	CASSISGRYEQYF	TGTGCCAGCAGCATTAGCGGGAGGTACGAGCAGTACTTC
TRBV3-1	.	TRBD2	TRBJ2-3	CASSQRGLAGGDTQYF	TGTGCCAGCAGCCAACGGGGACTAGCGGGAGGAGATACGCAGTATTTT
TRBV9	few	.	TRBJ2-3	CASSVLDGTDTQYF	TGTGCCAGCAGCGTATTGGACGGCACAGATACGCAGTATTTT
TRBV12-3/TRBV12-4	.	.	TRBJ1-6	CASSLENSSLHF	TGTGCCAGCAGTTTAGAAAATTCATCCCTCCACTTT
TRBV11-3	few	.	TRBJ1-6	CASSRDNYNSPLHF	TGTGCCAGCAGCCGGGACAACTATAATTCACCCCTCCACTTT
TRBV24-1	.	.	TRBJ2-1	CATSESGGGLHNEQFF	TGTGCCACCAGTGAGTCTGGAGGCGGTTTACACAATGAGCAGTTCTTC
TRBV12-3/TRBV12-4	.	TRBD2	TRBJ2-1	CASRPRVGGIYNEQFF	TGTGCCAGCAGGCCCAGAGTGGGAGGGATATACAATGAGCAGTTCTTC
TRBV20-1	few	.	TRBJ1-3	CSALGGGGNTIYF	TGCAGTGCCTTAGGGGGAGGGGGAAACACCATATATTTT
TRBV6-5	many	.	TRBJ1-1	CASTPAMNTEAFF	TGTGCCAGCACCCCCGCTATGAACACTGAAGCTTTCTTT
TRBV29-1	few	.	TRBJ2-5	CSMGTSGETQYF	TGCAGCATGGGCACCTCGGGAGAGACCCAGTACTTC
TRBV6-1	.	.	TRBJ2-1	CASVGENLQGKQFF	TGTGCCAGCGTGGGAGAAAATCTTCAGGGCAAGCAGTTCTTC
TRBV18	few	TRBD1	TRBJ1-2	CASSPGTGFIGYTF	TGTGCCAGCTCACCCGGGACAGGGTTTATTGGCTACACCTTC
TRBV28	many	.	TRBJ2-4	CASTRDTPKNIQYF	TGTGCCAGCACGAGGGACACGCCGAAAAACATTCAGTACTTC
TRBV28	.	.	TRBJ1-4	CASSLFPGAGEKLFF	TGTGCCAGCAGTTTATTCCCGGGGGCCGGTGAAAAACTGTTTTTT
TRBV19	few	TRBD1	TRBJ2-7	CASSIQGALTYEQYF	TGTGCCAGTAGTATACAGGGGGCTTTAACCTACGAGCAGTACTTC
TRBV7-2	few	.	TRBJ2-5	CASSSNRETQCF	TGTGCCAGCAGCTCTAACCGGGAGACCCAGTGCTTC
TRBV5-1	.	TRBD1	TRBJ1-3	CASSDGTGAGNTIYF	TGCGCCAGCAGCGACGGGACAGGGGCTGGAAACACCATATATTTT
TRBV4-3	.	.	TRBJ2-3	CASSQEVQGGRTDTQYF	TGCGCCAGCAGCCAAGAGGTTCAAGGGGGAAGGACAGATACGCAGTATTTT
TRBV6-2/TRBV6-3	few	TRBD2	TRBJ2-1	CASSQTGTRPREQFF	TGTGCCAGCAGCCAAACCGGGACTAGACCCAGAGAGCAGTTCTTC
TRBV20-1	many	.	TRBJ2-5	CSASPGEETQYF	TGCAGTGCCAGTCCCGGGGAAGAGACCCAGTACTTC
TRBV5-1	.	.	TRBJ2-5	CASSYRSGTQYF	TGCGCCAGCAGCTACCGATCTGGGACCCAGTACTTC
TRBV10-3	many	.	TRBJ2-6	CAISDIDGNVLTF	TGTGCCATCAGTGATATTGACGGTAACGTCCTGACTTTC
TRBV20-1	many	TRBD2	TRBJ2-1	CSARALLAGGPSEQFF	TGCAGTGCTAGAGCGCTTCTAGCGGGAGGGCCTAGTGAGCAGTTCTTC
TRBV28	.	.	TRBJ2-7	CASSSGDSIHEQYF	TGTGCCAGCAGTTCAGGGGACTCAATCCACGAGCAGTACTTC
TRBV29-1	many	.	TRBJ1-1	CSGGATNTEAFF	TGCAGCGGAGGGGCGACGAACACTGAAGCTTTCTTT
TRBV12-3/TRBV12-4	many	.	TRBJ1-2	CASSSVGNHGYTF	TGTGCCAGCAGTTCGGTGGGGAACCATGGCTACACCTTC
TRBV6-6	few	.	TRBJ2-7	CASSYSIRDLNYEQYF	TGTGCCAGCAGTTACTCCATCCGGGACCTAAACTACGAGCAGTACTTC